Below, one TCR beta chain is given with its context. Its specificity is unknown. Germline CDR1 and CDR2: GTSNPN and SVGIG (reference sequence). The V and J ends lost 2 bases and 9 bases, in that order; junction bases with no gene match: 11. The CDR3 contains 14 residues. TCRdb's copy holds only in-frame clones and misses some; the assay was immunoSEQ multiplex PCR. Found here are over 400,000 clones, roughly 90% of them singletons; the top ten hold 1.5% to 2%. This sample is part of a study of Ad26.COV2.S vaccination and SARS-CoV-2 variants. Turning to the study itself: The trial was COV1001 and the donor's arm was Ad26.COV2.S.

Stated treatment: around 19 received Ad26.COV2.S at low or high dose, single or two shots; 5 received placebo; per-sample allocation not given. The study sampled participants on day 63 after the first vaccine or placebo injection. Recruitment in Boston yielded a donor of adult age, 18-55 years. Study-wide points: The TCR breadth and depth analyses may have understated or missed part of the total T cell responses. Spike-specific TCR breadth was greater in vaccine than placebo recipients.

The source was peripheral blood, collected in a trial of Ad26.COV2.S vaccine versus placebo. This chain connects TRBV30 to TRBJ1-1, with 8 bases lining up with TRBD1. This TCR was recovered from a person between 18 and 65 years old who received the Ad26.COV2.S COVID-19 vaccine or a placebo. This chain's CDR3 is CAWSLPYGQGQAFF. The CDR3, as DNA: TGTGCCTGGAGTCTGCCGTACGGACAGGGCCAAGCTTTCTTT.